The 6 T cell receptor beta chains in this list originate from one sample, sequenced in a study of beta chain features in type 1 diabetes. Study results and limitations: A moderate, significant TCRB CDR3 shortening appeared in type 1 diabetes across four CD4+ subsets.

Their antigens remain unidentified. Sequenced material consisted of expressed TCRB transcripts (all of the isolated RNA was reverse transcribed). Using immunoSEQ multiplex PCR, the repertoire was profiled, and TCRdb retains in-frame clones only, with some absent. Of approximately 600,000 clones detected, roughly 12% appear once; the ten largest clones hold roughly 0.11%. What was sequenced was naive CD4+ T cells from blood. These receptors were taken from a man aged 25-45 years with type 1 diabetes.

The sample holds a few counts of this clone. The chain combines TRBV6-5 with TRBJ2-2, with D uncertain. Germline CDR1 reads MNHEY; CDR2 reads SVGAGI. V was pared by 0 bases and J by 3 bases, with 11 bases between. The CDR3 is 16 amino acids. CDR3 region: CASSYSGFHDTGELFF. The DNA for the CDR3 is TGTGCCAGCAGTTACTCGGGGTTCCATGACACCGGGGAGCTGTTTTTT.

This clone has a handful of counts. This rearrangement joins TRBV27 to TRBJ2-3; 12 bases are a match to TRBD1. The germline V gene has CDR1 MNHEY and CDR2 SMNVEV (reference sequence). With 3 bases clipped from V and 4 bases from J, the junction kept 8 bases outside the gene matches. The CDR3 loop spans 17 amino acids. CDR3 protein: CASSFAGTGGKSDTQYF. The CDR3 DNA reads TGTGCCAGCAGTTTTGCCGGGACAGGGGGCAAGTCAGATACGCAGTATTTT.

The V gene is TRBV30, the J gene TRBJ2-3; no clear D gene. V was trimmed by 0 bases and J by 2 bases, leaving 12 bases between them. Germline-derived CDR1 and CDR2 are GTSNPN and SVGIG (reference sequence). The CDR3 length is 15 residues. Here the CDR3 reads CAWSVQDSDTDTQYF. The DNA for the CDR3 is TGTGCCTGGAGTGTCCAAGATTCGGACACAGATACGCAGTATTTT.

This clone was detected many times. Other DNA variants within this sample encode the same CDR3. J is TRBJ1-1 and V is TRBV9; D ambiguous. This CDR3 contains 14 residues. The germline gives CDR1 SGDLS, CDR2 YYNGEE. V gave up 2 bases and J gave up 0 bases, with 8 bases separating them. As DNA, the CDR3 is TGTGCCAGCAGCGTGGGAAGGATGAACACTGAAGCTTTCTTT. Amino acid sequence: CASSVGRMNTEAFF.

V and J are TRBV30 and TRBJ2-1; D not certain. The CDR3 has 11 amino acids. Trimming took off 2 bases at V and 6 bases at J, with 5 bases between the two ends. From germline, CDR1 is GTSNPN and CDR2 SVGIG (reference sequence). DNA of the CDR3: TGTGCCTGGAGTATCGGCAATGAGCAGTTCTTC. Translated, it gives CAWSIGNEQFF.

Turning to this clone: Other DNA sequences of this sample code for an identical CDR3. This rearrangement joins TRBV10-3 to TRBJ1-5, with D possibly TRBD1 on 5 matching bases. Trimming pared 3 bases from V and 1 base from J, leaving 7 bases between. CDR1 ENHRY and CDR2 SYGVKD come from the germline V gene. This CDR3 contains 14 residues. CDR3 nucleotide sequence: TGTGCCATCAGTGACCGGGACAGCAATCAGCCCCAGCATTTT. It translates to CAISDRDSNQPQHF.